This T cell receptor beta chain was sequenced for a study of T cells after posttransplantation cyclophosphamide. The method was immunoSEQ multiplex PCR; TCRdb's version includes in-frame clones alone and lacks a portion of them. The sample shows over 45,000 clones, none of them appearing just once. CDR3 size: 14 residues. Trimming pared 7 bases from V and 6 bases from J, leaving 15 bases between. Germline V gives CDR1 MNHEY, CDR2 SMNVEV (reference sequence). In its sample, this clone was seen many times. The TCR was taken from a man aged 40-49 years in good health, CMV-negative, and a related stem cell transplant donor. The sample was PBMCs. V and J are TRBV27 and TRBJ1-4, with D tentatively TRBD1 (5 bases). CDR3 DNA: TGTGCCAGCACCGCTAAGGGAGGGGATGAAAAACTGTTTTTT. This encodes CASTAKGGDEKLFF.